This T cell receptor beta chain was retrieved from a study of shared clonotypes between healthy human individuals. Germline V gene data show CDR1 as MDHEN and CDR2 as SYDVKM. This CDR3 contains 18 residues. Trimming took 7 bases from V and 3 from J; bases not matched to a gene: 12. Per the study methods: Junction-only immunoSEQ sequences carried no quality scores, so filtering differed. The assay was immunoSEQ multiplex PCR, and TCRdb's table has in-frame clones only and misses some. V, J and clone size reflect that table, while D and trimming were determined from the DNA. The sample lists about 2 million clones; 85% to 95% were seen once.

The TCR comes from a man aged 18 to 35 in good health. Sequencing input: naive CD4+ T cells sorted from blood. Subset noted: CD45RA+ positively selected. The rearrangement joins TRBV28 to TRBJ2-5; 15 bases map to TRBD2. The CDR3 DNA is TGTGCCAGCACCCCATCGGGACTAGCGGGGGGCCTTAAAGAGACCCAGTACTTC. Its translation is CASTPSGLAGGLKETQYF.